In this sample, the clone carrying this T cell receptor beta chain turned up a few times. Its matching antigen is unknown. The trim removed 6 bases at V and 2 bases at J, leaving 5 bases unmatched. This CDR3 contains 14 residues. Germline CDR1 reads SNHLY; CDR2 reads FYNNEI. Measured with immunoSEQ multiplex PCR; TCRdb has only the in-frame clones, and not every one. The sample has approximately 22,000 clones, 70% to 80% seen once. This sample is drawn from a study of glioma-infiltrating T cells after dendritic cell vaccination. Study-level background: Patients had newly diagnosed or recurrent glioblastoma and received dendritic cell vaccines. Patients received three intradermal dendritic cell vaccine injections at biweekly intervals.

Study observations and caveats: Few patients contributed both blood and tumor specimens.

The gene calls are TRBV2 and TRBJ1-1, with 8 bases that match TRBD1. The sequenced sample was blood, obtained before dendritic cell vaccination. The sequence came from a human donor with glioblastoma. CDR3 region: CASSSGGFNTEAFF. As DNA, the CDR3 is TGTGCCAGCAGCTCAGGGGGCTTTAACACTGAAGCTTTCTTT.